Here is one T cell receptor (beta chain) with its context. Its matching antigen is unknown. The data stem from a study of T cell clonotyping in hematopoietic cell transplantation. Study-level results: Higher Inverse Simpson Index values in graft donor and pretransplant recipient predicted broader posttransplant TCR diversity. CD4 and CD8 repertoire contributions could not be separated without sorting. After transplant, recipient diversity fell while pathologically expanded clonotypes grew through day 180.

The CDR3 sequence is 13 residues long. V was clipped by 5 bases and J by 6 bases, with 11 bases between them. Germline V gene data show CDR1 as SGHTA and CDR2 as FQGTGA. Clones were read by immunoSEQ multiplex PCR, and TCRdb kept only the in-frame ones, dropping some. The sample has about 18,000 clones; 65% to 80% are singletons. The clonotype was recovered from a man in his 60s in good health. Some clones in this sample may be carry-over from other donors' samples. Sequenced material: peripheral blood mononuclear cells. This sequence joins TRBV7-3 and TRBJ2-1; a weak D match, TRBD1 (5 bases). CDR3 DNA: TGTGCCAGCAGCCTCCTCCAGGGCAATGAGCAGTTCTTC. Translated: CASSLLQGNEQFF. Supplemented by reference TRBV7-3 and TRBJ2-1, the full variable domain reads GAGVSQTPSNKVTEKGKYVELRCDPISGHTALYWYRQSLGQGPEFLIYFQGTGAADDSGLPNDRFFAVRPEGSVSTLKIQRTERGDSAVYLCASSLLQGNEQFFGPGTRLTVL.